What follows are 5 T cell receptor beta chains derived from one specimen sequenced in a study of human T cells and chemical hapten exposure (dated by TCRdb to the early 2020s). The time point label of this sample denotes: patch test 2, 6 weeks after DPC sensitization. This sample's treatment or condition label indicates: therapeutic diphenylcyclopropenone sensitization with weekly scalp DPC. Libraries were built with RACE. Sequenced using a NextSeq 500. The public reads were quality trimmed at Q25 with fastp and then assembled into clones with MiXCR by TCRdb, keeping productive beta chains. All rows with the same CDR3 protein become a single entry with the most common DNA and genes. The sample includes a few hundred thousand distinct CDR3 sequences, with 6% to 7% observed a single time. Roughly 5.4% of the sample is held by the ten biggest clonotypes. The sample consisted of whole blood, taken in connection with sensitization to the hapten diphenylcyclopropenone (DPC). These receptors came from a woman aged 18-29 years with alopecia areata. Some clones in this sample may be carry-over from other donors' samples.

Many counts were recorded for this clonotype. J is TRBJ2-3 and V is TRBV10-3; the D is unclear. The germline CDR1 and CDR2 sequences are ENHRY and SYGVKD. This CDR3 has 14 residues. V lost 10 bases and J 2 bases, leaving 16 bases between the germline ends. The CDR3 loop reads CATAARTFTDTQYF. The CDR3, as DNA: TGTGCCACGGCCGCCCGGACCTTCACAGATACGCAGTATTTT.

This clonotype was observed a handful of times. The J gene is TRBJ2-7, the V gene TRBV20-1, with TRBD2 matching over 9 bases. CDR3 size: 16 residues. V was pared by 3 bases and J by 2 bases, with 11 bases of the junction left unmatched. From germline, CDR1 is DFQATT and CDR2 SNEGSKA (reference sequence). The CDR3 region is CSASPPDGGGAYEQYF. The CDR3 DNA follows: TGCAGTGCTAGCCCTCCTGATGGCGGGGGGGCCTACGAGCAGTACTTC.

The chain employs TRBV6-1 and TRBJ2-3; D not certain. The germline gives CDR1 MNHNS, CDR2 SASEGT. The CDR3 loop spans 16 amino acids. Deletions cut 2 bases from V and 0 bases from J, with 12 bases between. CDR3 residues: CASSESWVGSTDTQYF. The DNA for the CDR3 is TGTGCCAGCAGTGAATCCTGGGTAGGGAGCACAGATACGCAGTATTTT.

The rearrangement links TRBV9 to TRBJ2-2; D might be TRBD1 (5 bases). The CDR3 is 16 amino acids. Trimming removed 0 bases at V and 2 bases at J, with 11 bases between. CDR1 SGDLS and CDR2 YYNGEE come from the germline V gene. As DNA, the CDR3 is TGTGCCAGCAGCGTAGGGGGCTTCTTAAACACCGGGGAGCTGTTTTTT. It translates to CASSVGGFLNTGELFF. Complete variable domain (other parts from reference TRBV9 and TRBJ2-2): DSGVTQTPKHLITATGQRVTLRCSPRSGDLSVYWYQQSLDQGLQFLIQYYNGEERAKGNILERFSAQQFPDLHSELNLSSLELGDSALYFCASSVGGFLNTGELFFGEGSRLTVL.

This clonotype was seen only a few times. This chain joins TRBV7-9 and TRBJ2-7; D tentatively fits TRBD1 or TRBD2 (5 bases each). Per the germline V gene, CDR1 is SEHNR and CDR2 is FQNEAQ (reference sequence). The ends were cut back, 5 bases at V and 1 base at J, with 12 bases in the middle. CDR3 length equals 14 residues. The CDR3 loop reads CASSKDGASYEQYF. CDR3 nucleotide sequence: TGTGCCAGCAGCAAAGACGGGGCTTCCTACGAGCAGTACTTC.